The clone carrying this T cell receptor (beta chain) was recorded a few times. The data are from a study of blood T cell repertoires in COVID-19. The CDR3 contains 15 residues. Germline CDR1 and CDR2: SGHRS and YFSETQ. V was trimmed by 0 bases and J by 1 base, leaving 5 bases between them. Using immunoSEQ multiplex PCR, the repertoire was profiled, and TCRdb retains in-frame clones only, with some absent. Of around 110,000 clones in the sample, approximately 78% were seen once. The sequenced sample consisted of peripheral blood. This TCR came from a man between 65 and 80 years old with acute or convalescent COVID-19. This sequence joins TRBV5-1 and TRBJ2-6; possibly TRBD2 for D (5 bases). The CDR3: CASSLGGSGANVLTF. CDR3 nucleotides: TGCGCCAGCAGCTTGGGAGGGTCTGGGGCCAACGTCCTGACTTTC.